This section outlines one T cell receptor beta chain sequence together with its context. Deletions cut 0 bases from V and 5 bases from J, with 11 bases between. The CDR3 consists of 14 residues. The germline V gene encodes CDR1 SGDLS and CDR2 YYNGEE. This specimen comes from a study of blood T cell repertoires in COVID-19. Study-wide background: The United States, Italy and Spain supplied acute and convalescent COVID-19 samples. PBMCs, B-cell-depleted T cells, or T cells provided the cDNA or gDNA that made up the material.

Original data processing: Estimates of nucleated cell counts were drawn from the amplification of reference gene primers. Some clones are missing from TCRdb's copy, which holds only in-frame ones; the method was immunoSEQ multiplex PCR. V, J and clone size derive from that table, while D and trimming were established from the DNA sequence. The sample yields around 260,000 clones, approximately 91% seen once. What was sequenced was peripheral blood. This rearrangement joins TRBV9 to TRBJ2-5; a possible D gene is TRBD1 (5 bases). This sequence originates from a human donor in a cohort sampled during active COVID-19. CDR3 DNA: TGTGCCAGCAGCGTAGGAGTAGGGGTTGAGACCCAGTACTTC. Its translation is CASSVGVGVETQYF.